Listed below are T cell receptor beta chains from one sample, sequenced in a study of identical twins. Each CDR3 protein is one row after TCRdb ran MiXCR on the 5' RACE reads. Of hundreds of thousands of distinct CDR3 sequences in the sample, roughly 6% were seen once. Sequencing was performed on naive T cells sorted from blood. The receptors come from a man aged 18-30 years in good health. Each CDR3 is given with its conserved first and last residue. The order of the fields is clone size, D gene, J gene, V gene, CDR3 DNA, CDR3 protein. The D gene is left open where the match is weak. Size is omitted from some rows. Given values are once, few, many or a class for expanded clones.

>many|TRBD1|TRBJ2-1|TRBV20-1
TGCAGTGCCGGCCCCCGGGACAGGGTCGATGAGCAGTTCTTC
CSAGPRDRVDEQFF
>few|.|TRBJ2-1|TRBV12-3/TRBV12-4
TGTGCCAGCAGCCCCGAACACCTCTCCTACAATGAGCAGTTCTTC
CASSPEHLSYNEQFF
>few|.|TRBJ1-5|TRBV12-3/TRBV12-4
TGTGCCAGCAGGCAGAACAGGGTGAATCAGCCCCAGCATTTT
CASRQNRVNQPQHF
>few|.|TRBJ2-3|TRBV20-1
TGCAGTGCTAGAGGAGTTGGGCTAGTAGCAGATACGCAGTATTTT
CSARGVGLVADTQYF
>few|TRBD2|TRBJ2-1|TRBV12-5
TGTGCTAGTGAGGATAGCGGGAGGAATGAGCAGTTCTTC
CASEDSGRNEQFF
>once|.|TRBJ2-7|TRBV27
TGTGCCAGCAGTTTTTCTTTCGGAGCGGCGGCCTACGAGCAGTACTTC
CASSFSFGAAAYEQYF
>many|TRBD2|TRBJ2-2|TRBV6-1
TGTGCCAGCGGACTAGCGGGATCCACCGGGGAGCTGTTTTTT
CASGLAGSTGELFF
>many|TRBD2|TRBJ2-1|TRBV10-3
TGTGCCATCAGTGCAACTAGCGGGAGGGCCAATGAGCAGTTCTTC
CAISATSGRANEQFF
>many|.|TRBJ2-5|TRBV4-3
TGCGCCAGCAGCCAAGATCTGGGGAGAGAGACCCAGTACTTC
CASSQDLGRETQYF
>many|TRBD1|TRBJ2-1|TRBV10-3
TGTGCCACCTCGGGACAGGAGCAGTTCTTC
CATSGQEQFF
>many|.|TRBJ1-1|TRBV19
TGTGCCAGTAGTGTCAGGTCAGGACACATCGGCACTGAAGCTTTCTTT
CASSVRSGHIGTEAFF
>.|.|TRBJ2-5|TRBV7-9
TGTGCCAGCAGCGGCCTCCGGCCCCAAGAGACCCAGTACTTC
CASSGLRPQETQYF
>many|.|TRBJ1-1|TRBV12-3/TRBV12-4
TGTGCCAGCAGTTCCCTTAGTGGGCCTGGAAGCGAAGCTTTCTTT
CASSSLSGPGSEAFF
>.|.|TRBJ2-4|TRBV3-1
TGTGCCAGCAGCCAAGATGGGCAGAGCCTAGCCAAAAACATTCAGTACTTC
CASSQDGQSLAKNIQYF
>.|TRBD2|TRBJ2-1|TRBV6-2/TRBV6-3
TGTGCCAGTCGTACAGGGCTTGGACTAGCGGGAGGGCCCCATGAGCAGTTCTTC
CASRTGLGLAGGPHEQFF
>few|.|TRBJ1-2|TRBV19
TGTGCCAGTAGTAGAAACAGGGAGGACCCCTATGGCTACACCTTC
CASSRNREDPYGYTF
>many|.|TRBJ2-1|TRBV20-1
TGCAGTGCTAGAGATCTAGTCTTACCCTACAATGAGCAGTTCTTC
CSARDLVLPYNEQFF
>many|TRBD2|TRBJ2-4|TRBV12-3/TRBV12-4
TGTGCCAGCAGTCCCTCAGCGGGAGGAGAGAACATTCAGTACTTC
CASSPSAGGENIQYF
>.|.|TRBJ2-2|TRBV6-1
TGTGCCAGCAGCCCACTAGGCAGTATGTCCGGGGAGCTGTTTTTT
CASSPLGSMSGELFF
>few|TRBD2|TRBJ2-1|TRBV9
TGTGCCAGCAGCCCCCGGTTGGAGCGGGAGTGCAATGAGCAGTTCTTC
CASSPRLERECNEQFF
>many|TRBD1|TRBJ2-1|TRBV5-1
TGCGCCAGCAGCGACGAGACAGGGTCCAATGAGCAGTTCTTC
CASSDETGSNEQFF
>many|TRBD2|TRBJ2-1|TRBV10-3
TGTGCCATCATGAGGACTAGCGGCTACAATGAGCAGTTCTTC
CAIMRTSGYNEQFF
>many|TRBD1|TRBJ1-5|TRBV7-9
TGTGCCAGCAGCCCGACAGGGGCAGGTCAGCCCCAGCATTTT
CASSPTGAGQPQHF
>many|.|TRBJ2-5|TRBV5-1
TGCGCCAGCAGCTTGGGTGCGGCCCAAGAGACCCAGTACTTC
CASSLGAAQETQYF
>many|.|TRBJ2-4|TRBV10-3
TGTGCCATCAGTGAGTCGACTAGTATGAACATTCAGTACTTC
CAISESTSMNIQYF
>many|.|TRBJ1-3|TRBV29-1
TGCAGCGCTGGGGAGGGGAACACCATATATTTT
CSAGEGNTIYF
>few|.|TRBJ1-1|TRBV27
TGTGCCAGCAACTTACGGTGGGACACTGAAGCTTTCTTT
CASNLRWDTEAFF
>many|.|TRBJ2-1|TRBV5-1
TGCGCCAGCAGCTTGGTGGAACTTAGGGGGAGTGAGCAGTTCTTC
CASSLVELRGSEQFF
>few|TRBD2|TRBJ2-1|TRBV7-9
TGTGCCAGCAGCCGTGTAGCGGGAGATGGGAATGAGCAGTTCTTC
CASSRVAGDGNEQFF
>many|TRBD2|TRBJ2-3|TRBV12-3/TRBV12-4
TGTGCCAGCAGAACGGGAGGTACAGATACGCAGTATTTT
CASRTGGTDTQYF
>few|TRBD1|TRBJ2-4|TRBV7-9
TGTGCCAGCAGCTCATGGGGACAGGGGGTAGCCAAAAACATTCAGTACTTC
CASSSWGQGVAKNIQYF